Following are 26 T cell receptor beta chains from one sample sequenced in a study of regulatory T cells in long-lasting Graves disease. Arm-PCR of CDR3 regions and iRepertoire HTBI primers were the basis on which TCR beta libraries were built. TCRdb processed the multiplex PCR reads anew with MiXCR; each CDR3 protein has one entry. This table holds more than 300,000 distinct CDR3 sequences, 20% to 25% found once. Indicated time point: persistent/refractory GD, antithyroid drugs over 5 years with positive TRAb. From PBMCs, RNA was extracted and then used to make the TCR library. The sample in question was peripheral blood mononuclear cells (PBMCs), obtained when the disease was refractory, from a patient treated with antithyroid drugs. All receptors come from a middle-aged woman with Graves disease.

This clonotype was detected only a few times. The chain links TRBV7-3 to TRBJ1-1, with D uncertain. The V gene lost 5 bases and the J gene lost 1 base, with 17 bases spanning the gap. This CDR3 has 16 residues. Germline V CDR1 and CDR2: SGHTA, FQGTGA. DNA of the CDR3: TGTGCCAGCAGCCCTGGTCACGGGGTCCCGAACACTGAAGCTTTCTTT. Translation: CASSPGHGVPNTEAFF.

This clonotype was picked up many times. The CDR3 loop is CASSFPGTSVTGELFF. CDR3 DNA sequence: TGTGCCAGCAGCTTTCCCGGGACTAGCGTGACCGGGGAGCTGTTTTTT. The chain recombines TRBV12-3 or TRBV12-4 with TRBJ2-2, with 10 bases matching TRBD2. The V and J ends lost 6 bases and 5 bases, in that order; junction bases with no gene match: 9. The CDR3 is made up of 16 amino acids.

This clonotype was observed a handful of times. V usage is TRBV30 and J usage is TRBJ1-4; no reliable D call. The CDR3 loop spans 11 amino acids. Trimming pared 0 bases from V and 6 bases from J, leaving 2 bases between. Germline-derived CDR1 and CDR2 are GTSNPN and SVGIG (reference sequence). In DNA, the CDR3 is TGTGCCTGGAGTGTTTATGAAAAACTGTTTTTT. It codes for CAWSVYEKLFF.

This clonotype was detected many times. The CDR3 loop reads CASSYGASYEQYF. Written as DNA, the CDR3 is TGTGCCAGCAGTTACGGGGCTTCCTACGAGCAGTACTTC. The rearrangement uses TRBV6-5 and TRBJ2-7; tentative D call: TRBD1 (5 bases). The germline V gene encodes CDR1 MNHEY and CDR2 SVGAGI. V lost 2 bases and J lost 1, with 6 bases in between. CDR3 length equals 13 residues.

This clonotype was counted at least ten times. The rearrangement joins TRBV28 to TRBJ2-2; D is ambiguous. The CDR3 length is 13 residues. V lost 2 bases, J lost 10 bases, and 11 bases lay in between. Germline lookup yields CDR1 MDHEN and CDR2 SYDVKM. CDR3 bases: TGTGCCAGCAGTTTAGGTCTGGCCGTGGAGCTGTTTTTT. Amino acid sequence: CASSLGLAVELFF.

This clonotype was detected only a few times. V gene TRBV7-8 combines with J gene TRBJ1-5; no clear D gene. The CDR3 runs 12 residues. In germline, CDR1 is SGHVS, CDR2 FQNEAQ. The V end was cut by 1 base, the J end by 9 bases, with 7 bases between. The CDR3 coding sequence is TGTGCCAGCAGCTTAGAACTCGGGCCCCAGCATTTT. This encodes CASSLELGPQHF.

This clonotype was found a few times. This sequence joins TRBV2 and TRBJ2-3; D is unresolved. Per germline, CDR1 SNHLY and CDR2 FYNNEI. V lost 5 bases, J lost 5 bases, and 8 bases lay in between. There are 12 residues in the CDR3. Written as DNA, the CDR3 is TGTGCCAGCAGTTCCAAGCAAGATACGCAGTATTTT. It is translated as CASSSKQDTQYF.

V usage is TRBV11-1 and J usage is TRBJ2-2; TRBD1 is a possible D gene (6 bases). The germline V gene has CDR1 SGHAT and CDR2 FQDESV (reference sequence). The CDR3 covers 16 residues. V shed 1 base and J shed 4 bases, with 13 bases lying between them. CDR3 DNA sequence: TGTGCCAGCAGCTTAGGGGGGACACTTTTCACCGGGGAGCTGTTTTTT. Its protein is CASSLGGTLFTGELFF.

The rearrangement uses TRBV28 and TRBJ2-7; 7 bases agree with TRBD1. Germline CDR1 reads MDHEN; CDR2 reads SYDVKM. V lost 4 bases and J lost 3; bases outside the gene matches: 12. This CDR3 contains 16 residues. The CDR3 here is CASSSSVGTANYEQYF. The CDR3 DNA reads as TGTGCCAGCAGTTCCTCCGTCGGGACAGCCAACTACGAGCAGTACTTC. The entire variable domain, with the rest obtained from reference TRBV28 and TRBJ2-7, is as follows: DVKVTQSSRYLVKRTGEKVFLECVQDMDHENMFWYRQDPGLGLRLIYFSYDVKMKEKGDIPEGYSVSREKKERFSLILESASTNQTSMYLCASSSSVGTANYEQYFGPGTRLTVT.

This clonotype was seen a handful of times. The chain is built from TRBV19 and TRBJ1-5; no firm D call. CDR1 is LNHDA, CDR2 SQIVND, per germline (reference sequence). The V gene lost 3 bases and the J gene lost 3 bases, with 12 bases spanning the gap. The CDR3 totals 15 residues. The CDR3 bases are TGTGCCAGTAGTATTTCGAGCGTCAACAATCAGCCCCAGCATTTT. Protein sequence: CASSISSVNNQPQHF.

A word on this clonotype: Relative to the germline gene, one junction end is altered; a read error may explain this. The rearrangement links TRBV15 to TRBJ1-3; D not certain. The CDR3 has 17 amino acids. CDR1 and CDR2 from the germline V gene are LNHNV and YYDKDF (reference sequence). CDR3 coding DNA: TGTGCCACCAGCACCAAGGCACACCGCAGCTCTGGAAACACCACATATTTT. It specifies CATSTKAHRSSGNTTYF.

The chain recombines TRBV6-1 with TRBJ2-5, with D possibly being TRBD1 or TRBD2 (6 bases each). This CDR3 region has 13 residues. The V gene lost 11 bases and the J gene lost 6 bases, with 19 bases spanning the gap. The germline V gene has CDR1 MNHNS and CDR2 SASEGT. CDR3 coding DNA: TGTGCCGGAGGCCCGCCGGGGGCGAAGACCCAGTACTTC. Protein sequence: CAGGPPGAKTQYF.

This clonotype was recorded at least ten times. This sequence joins TRBV6-1 and TRBJ2-5; 10 positions match TRBD1. Germline V gene sequence: CDR1 MNHNS, CDR2 SASEGT. This CDR3 region has 12 residues. The trim removed 10 bases at V and 4 bases at J, leaving 3 bases unmatched. In DNA form, the CDR3 reads TGTGCCACCGGACAGGGGGTAGAGACCCAGTACTTC. Translated: CATGQGVETQYF.

This clonotype was counted ten times or more. The V gene is TRBV3-1, the J gene TRBJ2-4, with D maybe TRBD2 (5 bases). The V and J ends lost 4 bases and 8 bases respectively, with 18 bases between them. The CDR3 totals 15 residues. Looked up from germline, CDR1 is LGHDT and CDR2 is YNNKEL (reference sequence). The CDR3 is CASSLQARGRDIQYF. The CDR3 DNA sequence: TGTGCCAGCAGCCTCCAAGCGCGAGGGCGAGACATTCAGTACTTC.

CDR3 sequence (DNA): TGTGCCAGCAGCAGCCAGGGATCGGCAGGTTTGGCCGCGCAGGAGACCCAGTACTTC. It yields the protein CASSSQGSAGLAAQETQYF. This chain connects TRBV7-3 to TRBJ2-5, with D possibly being TRBD1 (5 bases). Trimming cost V 5 bases and J 5 bases, with 30 bases left between them. Germline V CDR1 and CDR2: SGHTA, FQGTGA. The CDR3 runs 19 residues.

This clonotype came up a few times. The gene calls are TRBV2 and TRBJ2-3; 8 positions match TRBD1. The CDR3 runs 15 residues. J gave up 4 bases and V 4 bases, and 7 bases lay outside the gene matches. CDR1 is SNHLY, CDR2 FYNNEI, per germline. The CDR3: CASSAQGGPADTQYF. The CDR3 region has the DNA TGTGCCAGCAGTGCACAGGGGGGCCCCGCAGATACGCAGTATTTT.

This clonotype was counted many times. The V and J genes are TRBV24-1 and TRBJ2-5, with 9 positions matching TRBD2. Germline values: CDR1 KGHDR, CDR2 SFDVKD. The CDR3 extends over 15 amino acids. The ends lost 3 bases at V and 5 bases at J; junction bases unmatched: 6. The CDR3 region has the DNA TGTGCCACCAGTGATGCGGGGGGGGCGCGGGAGACCCAGTACTTC. The encoded protein is CATSDAGGARETQYF.

On this clonotype itself: This likely comes from a read error, as the CDR3 has no conserved phenylalanine or tryptophan at its end. This chain connects TRBV5-1 to TRBJ1-5, with 8 bases fitting TRBD1. This CDR3 has 16 residues. Germline CDR1 reads SGHRS; CDR2 reads YFSETQ. J was trimmed by 6 bases and V by 0 bases; bases with no gene match: 8. CDR3 amino acids: CASSLAETGAGQPQHL. The CDR3, as DNA: TGCGCCAGCAGCTTGGCCGAGACAGGGGCCGGTCAGCCCCAGCATCTT.

This clonotype was seen a few times. Sequence at one end of the junction differs from germline and may be a read error. J is TRBJ1-1 and V is TRBV2, with TRBD1 as a possible D gene (5 bases). CDR3 length: 11 residues. The germline CDR1 and CDR2 sequences are SNHLY and FYNNEI. CDR3 sequence: CASSEDPGLGF. DNA of the CDR3: TGTGCCAGCAGTGAGGATCCGGGACTTGGCTTT.

The chain carries TRBV14 and TRBJ1-1; 7 bases are shared with TRBD1. The CDR3 spans 15 residues. The V gene's germline CDR1 is SGHDN and CDR2 FVKESK. V was clipped by 3 bases and J by 3 bases; unmatched bases: 7. In DNA form, the CDR3 reads TGTGCCAGCAGCCAGGGAATGGGACAGTACACTGAAGCTTTCTTT. Translation gives CASSQGMGQYTEAFF.

This clonotype turned up a few times. The chain uses TRBV9 and TRBJ1-1, with D unclear. Trimming took 0 bases from V and 7 from J, leaving 10 bases between them. From germline, CDR1 is SGDLS and CDR2 YYNGEE. This CDR3 comprises 13 residues. The CDR3 DNA reads as TGTGCCAGCAGCGTAGGCTTGTCGGGTGAAGCTTTCTTT. It is translated as CASSVGLSGEAFF.

At least ten counts were recorded for this clonotype. The V and J genes are TRBV28 and TRBJ1-6; no reliable D call. The CDR3 is 15 residues long. The germline V and J ends were trimmed by 4 bases and 5 bases, with 12 bases remaining between them. From germline, CDR1 is MDHEN and CDR2 SYDVKM. The DNA for the CDR3 is TGTGCCAGCAGTTCCGGACCCTACAATAATTCACCCCTCCACTTT. Translating it yields CASSSGPYNNSPLHF.

This clonotype was seen a handful of times. V and J are TRBV11-2 and TRBJ2-1; 8 positions agree with TRBD1. CDR3 length: 14 amino acids. Trimming took 3 bases from V and 14 from J; bases not matched to a gene: 12. CDR1 SGHAT and CDR2 FQNNGV come from the germline V gene. DNA of the CDR3: TGTGCCAGCAGCTTCATGGACAGGGATGGGGTGGAGTTCTTC. Translation gives CASSFMDRDGVEFF.

The rearrangement links TRBV3-1 to TRBJ2-3; 12 bases are a match to TRBD2. This CDR3 has 16 amino acids. V lost 4 bases to trimming and J lost 5 bases; unmatched junction nucleotides: 7. Germline CDR1 is LGHDT and CDR2 is YNNKEL (reference sequence). CDR3 nucleotide sequence: TGTGCCAGCAGCCCCCCCCCTAGCGGGAGGGGAGATACGCAGTATTTT. This gives the protein CASSPPPSGRGDTQYF.

This clonotype was observed a few times. V is TRBV20-1 and J is TRBJ2-7; a possible D gene is TRBD2 (6 bases). Germline CDR1 DFQATT, CDR2 SNEGSKA (reference sequence). The CDR3 totals 13 residues. Trimming removed 6 bases at V and 4 bases at J, with 16 bases between. In DNA form, the CDR3 reads TGCAGTGCAGAAACTAGCACGGAATACGAGCAGTACTTC. It encodes CSAETSTEYEQYF.

The rearrangement links TRBV29-1 to TRBJ1-2; D ambiguous. Trimming stripped 4 bases from V and 0 bases from J, with 9 bases between. This CDR3 contains 13 residues. Germline CDR1 and CDR2: SQVTM and ANQGSEA. The CDR3 nucleotides read TGCAGCGTTGTAGGGCAAACTAACTATGGCTACACCTTC. It codes for CSVVGQTNYGYTF.